The 24 T cell receptor beta chains given below trace back to one sample, sequenced in a study of OX40 agonist ivuxolimab in advanced cancers. Data came from immunoSEQ multiplex PCR; TCRdb stores just in-frame clones and leaves some out. The sample has more than 35,000 clones, approximately 72% seen once. Sequenced here: CD4+ or CD8+ T cells sorted from blood, sampled in a trial of the OX40 agonist ivuxolimab. The receptors shown here come from an adult with an advanced solid tumor such as melanoma, head and neck, liver or kidney cancer.

The rearrangement uses TRBV4-1 and TRBJ2-5; weak D call: TRBD2 (6 bases). Germline CDR1 and CDR2: MGHRA and YSYEKL. V dropped 4 bases and J dropped 0 bases, with 15 bases sitting between them. This CDR3 is built from 16 residues. CDR3: CASSPGGSGDQETQYF. Written as DNA, the CDR3 is TGCGCCAGCAGCCCTGGGGGGAGCGGCGACCAAGAGACCCAGTACTTC.

The rearrangement uses TRBV15 and TRBJ1-3; D remains ambiguous. Trimming shortened V by 3 bases and J by 4 bases, and 7 bases separated the two germline ends. Germline values: CDR1 LNHNV, CDR2 YYDKDF (reference sequence). The CDR3 contains 13 residues. CDR3 residues: CATSSDTGNTIYF. CDR3 in DNA: TGTGCCACCAGCAGCGACACGGGAAACACCATATATTTT.

The CDR3 bases are TGTGCCAGCAGTTACCCTTCGGGGGGCACAGATACGCAGTATTTT. Translation gives CASSYPSGGTDTQYF. V is TRBV6-6 and J is TRBJ2-3, with TRBD2 as a possible D gene (6 bases). CDR1 MNHNY and CDR2 SVGAGI come from the germline V gene (reference sequence). This CDR3 spans 15 amino acids. Between the trimmed V and J ends, which lost 2 bases and 1 base, there was a span of 10 bases.

The chain joins TRBV28 to TRBJ1-6; D call uncertain. CDR1 and CDR2 from the germline V gene are MDHEN and SYDVKM. CDR3 size: 15 residues. Trimming cost V 2 bases and J 8 bases, with 13 bases left between them. The CDR3 bases are TGTGCCAGCAGTTTAAGTCCACAACGACATTCACCCCTCCACTTT. Translating gives CASSLSPQRHSPLHF.

Worth noting for this clone: The sample carries other DNA sequences with the same CDR3. The rearrangement links TRBV10-3 to TRBJ1-5; D possibly corresponds to TRBD1 (6 bases). This CDR3 has 15 amino acids. V was cut by 1 base and J by 5 bases, with 12 bases left in between. Germline loops: CDR1 ENHRY, CDR2 SYGVKD. The chain's CDR3 is CAISEWGQGHQPQHF. In DNA, the CDR3 is TGTGCCATCAGTGAGTGGGGGCAGGGACATCAGCCCCAGCATTTT.

The J gene is TRBJ2-5, the V gene TRBV11-2, with D unclear. This CDR3 is 14 amino acids long. The germline gives CDR1 SGHAT, CDR2 FQNNGV. V was cut by 1 base and J by 5 bases, with 11 bases left in between. CDR3 protein: CASSLGVTRETQYF. DNA for the CDR3: TGTGCCAGCAGCTTAGGGGTGACTCGGGAGACCCAGTACTTC.

The sample holds one count of this clone. CDR3 amino acids: CASSSSRDNTQYF. The CDR3 DNA follows: TGTGCCAGCAGCTCATCGAGGGATAATACGCAGTATTTT. V usage is TRBV7-3 and J usage is TRBJ2-3; possibly TRBD2 for D (5 bases). Germline loops: CDR1 SGHTA, CDR2 FQGTGA. V lost 4 bases to trimming and J lost 7 bases, with 12 bases between them. The CDR3 runs 13 residues.

The CDR3 reads CASRSAGADHEQYF. The CDR3 coding sequence is TGTGCCAGCAGATCCGCGGGGGCGGACCACGAGCAGTACTTC. The V call is TRBV28, the J call TRBJ2-7, with a possible D match to TRBD2 (7 bases). V lost 6 bases and J 5 bases, leaving 17 bases between the germline ends. Germline CDR1 reads MDHEN; CDR2 reads SYDVKM. CDR3 length: 14 residues.

The rearrangement joins TRBV4-2 to TRBJ1-2; D remains ambiguous. With 0 bases removed from V and 5 bases from J, the gap between germline ends came to 16 bases. The CDR3 has 16 residues. Germline lookup yields CDR1 LGHNA and CDR2 YNFKEQ. This CDR3 reads CASSQDLGKGGYGYTF. Here the CDR3 DNA reads TGTGCCAGCAGCCAAGATTTGGGAAAAGGAGGGTATGGCTACACCTTC.

The genes are TRBV1 and TRBJ1-4. TRBV1 is a listed pseudogene. The CDR3 is 16 residues long. CDR3 DNA sequence: TGCACCAGCAGCCAAATCTCGGATCTGCCTAATGAAAAACTGTTTTTT. Protein product: CTSSQISDLPNEKLFF.

J is TRBJ2-3 and V is TRBV20-1; D gene uncertain. The CDR3 covers 11 residues. CDR1 is DFQATT and CDR2 is SNEGSKA in the germline V gene (reference sequence). The V end lost 3 bases, the J end lost 5 bases, and 6 bases lay between the germline ends. CDR3 region: CSARGIDTQYF. Here the CDR3 DNA reads TGCAGTGCTAGGGGAATAGATACGCAGTATTTT.

The chain has TRBV7-2 and TRBJ1-5, with TRBD1 matching over 9 bases. Germline loops: CDR1 SGHTA, CDR2 FQGNSA. The CDR3 has 14 residues. J lost 5 bases, V lost 5 bases, and 4 bases had no gene match. The DNA of the CDR3 is TGTGCCAGCAGCACTGGACAGGGGTATCAGCCCCAGCATTTT. It yields the protein CASSTGQGYQPQHF.

This clone has a single count. The genes are TRBV6-5 and TRBJ2-7; possible D gene TRBD2, 6 bases. This CDR3 is built from 16 residues. The germline gives CDR1 MNHEY, CDR2 SVGAGI. V lost 0 bases and J lost 5, with 17 bases in between. The CDR3 nucleotides are TGTGCCAGCAGTTACTCCGGAGGGGCAGGTAGACACGAGCAGTACTTC. It codes for CASSYSGGAGRHEQYF.

This chain uses TRBV5-6 with TRBJ2-5, with TRBD1 matching 12 bases. There are 18 residues in the CDR3. Trimming cost V 0 bases and J 11 bases; bases outside gene matches: 17. The germline V gene has CDR1 SGHDT and CDR2 YYEEEE. The CDR3 DNA is TGTGCCAGCAGCTTGGGCCCCGCCCGGGACAGGGGGCCCATGGGGCAGTACTTC. This encodes CASSLGPARDRGPMGQYF.

J is TRBJ1-5 and V is TRBV28; no clear D. Germline values: CDR1 MDHEN, CDR2 SYDVKM. The CDR3 length is 16 residues. V shed 1 base and J shed 0 bases, with 10 bases lying between them. The CDR3 here is CASSLFPGNSNQPQHF. The CDR3 region has the DNA TGTGCCAGCAGTTTATTTCCCGGAAATAGCAATCAGCCCCAGCATTTT.

This clone was observed once. The rearrangement joins TRBV7-9 to TRBJ1-6, with 8 bases identical to TRBD1. J gave up 9 bases and V 5 bases, and 3 bases lay outside the gene matches. The CDR3 extends over 13 amino acids. The germline V gene has CDR1 SEHNR and CDR2 FQNEAQ (reference sequence). CDR3 region: CASSLDRGSPLHF. In nucleotides, the CDR3 is TGTGCCAGCAGCCTAGACAGGGGTTCACCCCTCCACTTT.

This chain joins TRBV10-1 and TRBJ2-3; D might be TRBD2 (7 bases). The germline V and J ends were trimmed by 7 bases and 2 bases, with 16 bases remaining between them. Per germline, CDR1 WNHNN and CDR2 SYGVQD (reference sequence). The CDR3 length is 15 residues. CDR3 region: CASKQGRGATDTQYF. CDR3 nucleotides: TGCGCCAGCAAACAGGGTCGGGGGGCCACAGATACGCAGTATTTT.

The J gene is TRBJ1-2, the V gene TRBV6-1; D may be TRBD1 (6 bases). This CDR3 is built from 14 residues. CDR1 is MNHNS and CDR2 is SASEGT in the germline V gene. V was cut by 4 bases and J by 4 bases, with 13 bases left in between. The CDR3 DNA reads as TGTGCCAGCAGTGGAGGACAGTCAACCTATGGCTACACCTTC. Protein: CASSGGQSTYGYTF.

The chain uses TRBV15 and TRBJ2-5, with no clear D. The CDR3 sequence is 14 residues long. Germline lookup yields CDR1 LNHNV and CDR2 YYDKDF (reference sequence). V gave up 1 base and J gave up 5 bases, with 11 bases separating them. In nucleotides, the CDR3 is TGTGCCACCAGCAGAGCCGAGGTTCAGGAGACCCAGTACTTC. Its protein product is CATSRAEVQETQYF.

DNA of the CDR3: TGCGCCAGCAGCTTGACGACGAATACGCAGTATTTT. Encoded protein: CASSLTTNTQYF. The rearrangement links TRBV5-1 to TRBJ2-3; D gene ambiguous. Germline V gene lookup returns CDR1 SGHRS and CDR2 YFSETQ. The V end was cut by 1 base, the J end by 7 bases, with 7 bases between. This CDR3 comprises 12 residues.

The rearrangement links TRBV9 to TRBJ2-3; D is ambiguous. The germline V gene has CDR1 SGDLS and CDR2 YYNGEE. Trimming pared 4 bases from V and 6 bases from J, leaving 15 bases between. The CDR3 runs to 14 residues. CDR3 DNA: TGTGCCAGCAGCTCCCCCCCACCCGAGGATACGCAGTATTTT. Protein product: CASSSPPPEDTQYF. Supplemented by reference TRBV9 and TRBJ2-3, the full variable domain reads DSGVTQTPKHLITATGQRVTLRCSPRSGDLSVYWYQQSLDQGLQFLIQYYNGEERAKGNILERFSAQQFPDLHSELNLSSLELGDSALYFCASSSPPPEDTQYFGPGTRLTVL.

The V gene is TRBV7-9, the J gene TRBJ2-5, with 8 bases fitting TRBD1. The germline CDR1 and CDR2 sequences are SEHNR and FQNEAQ (reference sequence). The CDR3 is 13 residues long. The V and J ends lost 8 bases and 2 bases, in that order; junction bases with no gene match: 4. In nucleotides, the CDR3 is TGTGCCAGCCCGGGACAGGATCAAGAGACCCAGTACTTC. Residues: CASPGQDQETQYF. The full variable domain, its missing parts supplied by reference TRBV7-9 and TRBJ2-5, is DTGVSQNPRHKITKRGQNVTFRCDPISEHNRLYWYRQTLGQGPEFLTYFQNEAQLEKSRLLSDRFSAERPKGSFSTLEIQRTEQGDSAMYLCASPGQDQETQYFGPGTRLLVL.

The chain has TRBV18 and TRBJ1-2, with D uncertain. This CDR3 spans 11 amino acids. Germline CDR1 reads KGHSH; CDR2 reads LQKENI. Trimming removed 3 bases from V and 3 bases from J, with 2 bases in between. The CDR3 here is CASSPDYGYTF. The CDR3 DNA reads TGTGCCAGCTCACCGGACTATGGCTACACCTTC.

A few counts support this clone. V usage is TRBV6-5 and J usage is TRBJ1-5, with a weak D call TRBD1 (5 bases). CDR1 is MNHEY and CDR2 is SVGAGI in the germline V gene. The V and J ends lost 8 bases and 0 bases respectively, with 11 bases between them. This CDR3 has 14 residues. CDR3 sequence reads: CASGGGRSNQPQHF. The CDR3 nucleotides are TGTGCCAGCGGTGGGGGTCGTAGCAATCAGCCCCAGCATTTT.